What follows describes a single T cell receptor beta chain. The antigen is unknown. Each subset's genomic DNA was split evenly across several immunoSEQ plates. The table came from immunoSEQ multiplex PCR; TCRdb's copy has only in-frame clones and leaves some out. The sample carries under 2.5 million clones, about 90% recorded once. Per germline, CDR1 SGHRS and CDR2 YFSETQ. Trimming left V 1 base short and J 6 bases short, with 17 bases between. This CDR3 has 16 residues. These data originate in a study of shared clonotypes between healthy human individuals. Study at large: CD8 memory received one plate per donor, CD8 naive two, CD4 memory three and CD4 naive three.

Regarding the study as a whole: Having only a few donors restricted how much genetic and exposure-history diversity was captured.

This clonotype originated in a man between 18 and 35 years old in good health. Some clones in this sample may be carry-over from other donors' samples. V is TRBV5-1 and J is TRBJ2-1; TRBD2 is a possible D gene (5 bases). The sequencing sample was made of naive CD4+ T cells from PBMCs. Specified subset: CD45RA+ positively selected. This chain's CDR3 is CASSLSPPGIGNEQFF. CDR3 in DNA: TGCGCCAGCAGCTTGAGTCCCCCCGGGATTGGCAATGAGCAGTTCTTC.